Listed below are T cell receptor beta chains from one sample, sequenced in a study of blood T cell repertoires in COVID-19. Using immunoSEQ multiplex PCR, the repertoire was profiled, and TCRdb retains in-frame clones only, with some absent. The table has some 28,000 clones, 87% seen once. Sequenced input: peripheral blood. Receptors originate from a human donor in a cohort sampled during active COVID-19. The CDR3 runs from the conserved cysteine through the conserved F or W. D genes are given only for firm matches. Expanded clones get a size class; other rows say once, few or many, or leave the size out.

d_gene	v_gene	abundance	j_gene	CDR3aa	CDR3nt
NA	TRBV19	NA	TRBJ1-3	CASTGQNRARTGNTIYF	TGTGCCAGTACAGGGCAGAACAGGGCCCGAACTGGAAACACCATATATTTT
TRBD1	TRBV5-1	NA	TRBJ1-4	CASSGDRMGEKLFF	TGCGCCAGCAGCGGGGACAGGATGGGGGAAAAACTGTTTTTT
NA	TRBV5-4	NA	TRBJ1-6	CASSPGGGTSPLHF	TGTGCCAGCAGCCCGGGTGGGGGGACTTCACCCCTCCACTTT
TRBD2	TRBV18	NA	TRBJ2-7	CASSQTSSSTDEQYF	TGTGCCAGCTCGCAGACTAGCTCCTCCACTGACGAGCAGTACTTC
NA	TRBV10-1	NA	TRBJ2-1	CASSELRNEQFF	TGCGCCAGCAGTGAGTTGCGCAATGAGCAGTTCTTC
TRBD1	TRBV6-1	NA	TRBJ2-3	CASSGGTGGLSTDTQYF	TGTGCCAGCAGTGGGGGGACAGGGGGCCTTTCCACAGATACGCAGTATTTT
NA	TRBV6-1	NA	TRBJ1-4	CASSEIQGGAEKLFF	TGTGCCAGCAGTGAGATACAGGGAGGGGCCGAAAAACTGTTTTTT
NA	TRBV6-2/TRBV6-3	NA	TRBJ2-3	CASSYEGGGTDTQYF	TGTGCCAGCAGTTACGAAGGCGGGGGCACAGATACGCAGTATTTT
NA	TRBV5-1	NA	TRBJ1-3	CASSLAGTGSGNTIYF	TGCGCCAGCAGCTTGGCAGGTACCGGTTCTGGAAACACCATATATTTT
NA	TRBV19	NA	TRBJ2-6	CASSINSNVLTF	TGTGCCAGTAGTATCAACAGCAACGTCCTGACTTTC
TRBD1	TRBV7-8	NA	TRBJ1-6	CASSLLGGANSPLHF	TGTGCCAGCAGCTTATTAGGGGGCGCGAATTCACCCCTCCACTTT
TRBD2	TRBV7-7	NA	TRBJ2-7	CASSPKVSGVHEQYF	TGTGCCAGCAGCCCCAAAGTTAGCGGGGTACACGAGCAGTACTTC
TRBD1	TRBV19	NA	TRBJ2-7	CASRTAGTGTYEQYF	TGTGCCAGTAGAACAGCCGGGACAGGCACCTACGAGCAGTACTTC
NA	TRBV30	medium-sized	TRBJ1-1	CAWTGQAEGAFF	TGTGCCTGGACAGGGCAGGCTGAAGGCGCTTTCTTT
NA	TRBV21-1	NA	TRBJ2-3	CASSRRGGPDTQYF	TGTGCCAGCAGCCGAAGGGGGGGCCCAGATACGCAGTATTTT
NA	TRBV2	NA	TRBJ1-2	CASTREQGSYGYTF	TGTGCCAGCACAAGAGAACAGGGTTCCTATGGCTACACCTTC
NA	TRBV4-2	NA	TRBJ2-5	CASSPGESVQETQYF	TGTGCCAGCAGCCCCGGGGAGTCGGTTCAAGAGACCCAGTACTTC
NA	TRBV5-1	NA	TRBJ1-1	CASSPPLGRNTEAFF	TGCGCCAGCAGCCCCCCCCTTGGGAGAAACACTGAAGCTTTCTTT
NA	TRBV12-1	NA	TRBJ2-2	CASSFATARLTNTGELFF	TGTGCCAGCAGCTTTGCAACCGCCCGACTAACGAACACCGGGGAGCTGTTTTTT
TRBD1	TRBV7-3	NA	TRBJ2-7	CASSQLPGQGYEQYF	TGTGCCAGCAGCCAGCTACCGGGACAGGGTTACGAGCAGTACTTC
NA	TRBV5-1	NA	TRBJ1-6	CASSTQGRDSPLHF	TGCGCCAGCAGCACCCAGGGGAGGGATTCACCCCTCCACTTT
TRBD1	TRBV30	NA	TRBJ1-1	CAWDLSTGATEAFF	TGTGCCTGGGACCTTTCCACAGGGGCCACTGAAGCTTTCTTT
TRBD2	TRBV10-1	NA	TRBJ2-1	CASSGVLAGEQFF	TGCGCCAGCAGCGGCGTACTAGCGGGAGAGCAGTTCTTC
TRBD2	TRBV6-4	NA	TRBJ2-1	CASSDTSGSSEQFF	TGTGCCAGCAGTGACACTAGCGGGAGTTCTGAGCAGTTCTTC
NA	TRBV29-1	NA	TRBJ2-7	CSVEQGSREQYF	TGCAGCGTCGAACAGGGAAGTAGGGAGCAGTACTTC
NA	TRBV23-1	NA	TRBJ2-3	CAGLISQYF	TGCGCCGGCCTTATATCCCAGTATTTT
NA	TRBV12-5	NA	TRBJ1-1	CASGQTTPEAEAFF	TGTGCTAGTGGGCAAACTACCCCGGAGGCTGAAGCTTTCTTT
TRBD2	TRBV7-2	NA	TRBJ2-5	CASSRGGFETQYF	TGTGCCAGCAGCCGGGGGGGTTTTGAGACCCAGTACTTC